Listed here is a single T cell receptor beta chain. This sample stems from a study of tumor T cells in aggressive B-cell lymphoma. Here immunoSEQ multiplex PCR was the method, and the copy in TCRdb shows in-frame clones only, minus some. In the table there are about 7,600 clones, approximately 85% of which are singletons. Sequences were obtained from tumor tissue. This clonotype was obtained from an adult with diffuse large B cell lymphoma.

This CDR3 reads CASSPQGNLGNGYTF. CDR3 coding DNA: TGTGCCAGCAGCCCGCAGGGGAATCTTGGGAATGGCTACACCTTC. This chain connects TRBV6-6 to TRBJ1-2, with a weak D call TRBD1 (6 bases). The length of the CDR3 is 15 residues. The V end lost 6 bases, the J end lost 6 bases, and 20 bases lay between the germline ends. Germline CDR1 and CDR2: MNHNY and SVGAGI (reference sequence).